This is a list of T cell receptor beta chains from one sample in a study of T cell responses to AZD1222 COVID-19 vaccine. The protocol was immunoSEQ multiplex PCR, while the TCRdb copy is restricted to in-frame clones and leaves out a portion. Of about 66,000 clones listed, around 79% were seen once; the top ten hold approximately 23%. The sequenced sample was peripheral blood, obtained on day 0 of MenACWY control vaccination. The receptors stem from an adult in good health. Both conserved end residues are part of each CDR3. A D gene is named only where the DNA matches it firmly. Expanded clones are given a class, and other clones once, few, many or no size at all.

clone_size	v_call	d_call	j_call	cdr3_aa	cdr3_nt
NA	TRBV30	NA	TRBJ1-3	CAWNGGLTGNTIYF	TGTGCCTGGAACGGGGGTTTGACTGGAAACACCATATATTTT
NA	TRBV11-1	NA	TRBJ2-3	CASTAGGGSTDTQYF	TGTGCCAGCACCGCTGGTGGCGGGAGCACAGATACGCAGTATTTT
NA	TRBV11-2	TRBD2	TRBJ2-5	CASSLALAGGTQETQYF	TGTGCCAGCAGCTTAGCACTAGCGGGAGGAACTCAAGAGACCCAGTACTTC
NA	TRBV15	NA	TRBJ2-7	CATSRGDFGEQYF	TGTGCCACCAGCAGGGGTGACTTTGGGGAGCAGTACTTC
NA	TRBV7-2	TRBD2	TRBJ2-7	CASSLTGTSFSYEQYF	TGTGCCAGCAGCTTAACCGGGACTAGTTTTTCCTACGAGCAGTACTTC
NA	TRBV6-5	NA	TRBJ1-1	CASGVDLTIEAFF	TGTGCCAGCGGGGTGGATCTGACAATTGAAGCTTTCTTT
NA	TRBV4-1	NA	TRBJ1-2	CASSPPGRASYGYTF	TGCGCCAGCAGCCCCCCGGGCAGGGCGAGCTATGGCTACACCTTC
NA	TRBV5-1	NA	TRBJ2-2	CASSLDGSLNTGELFF	TGCGCCAGCAGCTTGGACGGATCCCTGAACACCGGGGAGCTGTTTTTT
NA	TRBV5-1	TRBD2	TRBJ2-3	CASSLWSGRTDTQYF	TGCGCCAGCAGCTTGTGGAGCGGGAGGACAGATACGCAGTATTTT
NA	TRBV9	NA	TRBJ2-3	CASSSTADTQYF	TGTGCCAGCAGTTCAACGGCAGATACGCAGTATTTT
NA	TRBV29-1	NA	TRBJ2-5	CSVVLLGPETQYF	TGCAGCGTTGTGCTGTTAGGTCCAGAGACCCAGTACTTC
NA	TRBV6-6	NA	TRBJ2-5	CASSYRPGETQYF	TGTGCCAGCAGTTACCGGCCCGGGGAGACCCAGTACTTC
NA	TRBV18	TRBD1	TRBJ2-5	CASSRLGQGAIQETQYF	TGTGCCAGCTCACGACTAGGACAGGGGGCCATCCAGGAGACCCAGTACTTC
NA	TRBV23-1	NA	TRBJ1-1	CASSQSEGTEAFF	TGCGCCAGCAGTCAATCAGAAGGGACTGAAGCTTTCTTT
few	TRBV7-2	TRBD1	TRBJ1-5	CASSSDRAQPQHF	TGTGCCAGCAGCTCGGACAGGGCTCAGCCCCAGCATTTT
NA	TRBV9	TRBD2	TRBJ2-3	CASSAASGGSTDTQYF	TGTGCCAGCAGCGCGGCTAGCGGGGGTAGCACAGATACGCAGTATTTT
NA	TRBV12-3/TRBV12-4	NA	TRBJ2-7	CASSLSLGEQYF	TGTGCCAGCAGCCTCTCCCTAGGGGAGCAGTACTTC
few	TRBV11-2	TRBD1	TRBJ1-3	CASSPRLRGGQGAGNTIYF	TGTGCCAGCAGCCCTCGCCTCCGGGGCGGACAGGGAGCTGGAAACACCATATATTTT
NA	TRBV5-1	NA	TRBJ1-4	CASSDTPQNEKLFF	TGCGCCAGCAGCGATACACCGCAAAATGAAAAACTGTTTTTT
NA	TRBV5-5	NA	TRBJ2-7	CASSRGAASDEQYF	TGTGCCAGCAGCCGCGGGGCCGCTTCCGACGAGCAGTACTTC